These 3 T cell receptor beta chains came from one sample sequenced in a study of T-cell memory formation after mild COVID-19. MiXCR was run by TCRdb on the 5' RACE reads, yielding one entry per CDR3 protein. The sample has 110,000 or so distinct CDR3 sequences, around 17% seen once. The sequenced material came from PBMCs or a T cell subset sorted from them (not recorded which). These receptors were taken from a man younger than 30 who had mild COVID-19 (a few samples of this study predate the infection). Cell type and time point are not known.

A few counts support this clonotype. The V gene is TRBV4-3, the J gene TRBJ2-3; no clear D gene. V was cut by 4 bases and J by 0 bases, with 5 bases left in between. Germline V lookup: CDR1 LGHNA, CDR2 YSLEER. The CDR3 sequence is 13 residues long. CDR3 amino acids: CASSRLSTDTQYF. In DNA, the CDR3 is TGCGCCAGCAGCCGGCTCAGCACAGATACGCAGTATTTT.

V gene TRBV5-1 combines with J gene TRBJ2-3; TRBD2 matches at 9 bases. Germline trimming cut 0 bases from V and 2 bases from J; bases unmatched to any gene: 7. The CDR3 sequence is 17 residues long. The germline gives CDR1 SGHRS, CDR2 YFSETQ. The CDR3 nucleotides are TGCGCCAGCAGCTTGGGTGTTCTAGCGGGGACCACAGATACGCAGTATTTT. This sequence encodes CASSLGVLAGTTDTQYF.

The V and J genes are TRBV3-1 and TRBJ2-6; D not resolved. The CDR3 sequence is 14 residues long. Germline V gives CDR1 LGHDT, CDR2 YNNKEL (reference sequence). V was trimmed by 4 bases and J by 4 bases, leaving 8 bases between them. CDR3 residues: CASSLHGGANVLTF. The CDR3 region has the DNA TGTGCCAGCAGCCTTCACGGGGGGGCCAACGTCCTGACTTTC.